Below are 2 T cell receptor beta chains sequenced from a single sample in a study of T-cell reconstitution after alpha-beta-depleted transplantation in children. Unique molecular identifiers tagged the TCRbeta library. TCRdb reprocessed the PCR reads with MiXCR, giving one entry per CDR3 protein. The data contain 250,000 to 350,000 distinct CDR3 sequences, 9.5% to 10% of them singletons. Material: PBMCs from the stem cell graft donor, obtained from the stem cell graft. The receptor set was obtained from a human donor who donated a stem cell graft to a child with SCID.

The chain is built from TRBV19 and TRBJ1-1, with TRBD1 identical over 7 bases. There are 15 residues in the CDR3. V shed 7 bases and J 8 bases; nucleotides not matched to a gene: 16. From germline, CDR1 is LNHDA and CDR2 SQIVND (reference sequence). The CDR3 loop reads CASNPRDSQRVEAFF. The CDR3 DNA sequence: TGTGCCAGTAACCCCCGGGACAGCCAACGGGTGGAAGCTTTCTTT.

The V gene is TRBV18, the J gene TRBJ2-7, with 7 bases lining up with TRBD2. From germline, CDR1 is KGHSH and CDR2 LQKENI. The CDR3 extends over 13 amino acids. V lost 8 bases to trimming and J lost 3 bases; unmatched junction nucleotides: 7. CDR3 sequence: CASHPGGDYEQYF. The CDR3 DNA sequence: TGTGCCAGCCACCCGGGGGGAGACTACGAGCAGTACTTC.